A single sample is the source of the 6 T cell receptor beta chains below, sequenced in a study of cytotoxic CD8 clonotypes in ibrutinib-treated CLL. Assay used: immunoSEQ multiplex PCR; TCRdb lists only in-frame clones, some missing. The data contain some 12,000 clones, roughly 60% of them singletons. Here the sequenced sample was PBMCs, taken before ibrutinib treatment. These receptors all stem from a human donor with chronic lymphocytic leukemia.

This chain links TRBV6-1 with TRBJ2-7, with 9 nucleotides matching TRBD1. Germline CDR1 MNHNS, CDR2 SASEGT. V shed 7 bases, J shed 3 bases, and the junction held 7 bases outside the gene matches. The CDR3 length is 14 residues. In nucleotides, the CDR3 is TGTGCCAGCACCACCGGGACAGGGTACTACGAGCAGTACTTC. Its protein is CASTTGTGYYEQYF.

CDR3 amino acids: CASSYSIGVGANVLTF. CDR3 nucleotides: TGTGCCAGCAGTTACTCGATTGGGGTTGGGGCCAACGTCCTGACTTTC. This sequence joins TRBV6-6 and TRBJ2-6, with D unclear. Germline-derived CDR1 and CDR2 are MNHNY and SVGAGI (reference sequence). V lost 0 bases to trimming and J lost 3 bases, with 9 bases between them. CDR3 size: 16 residues.

This clone was counted a few times. V gene TRBV2 combines with J gene TRBJ1-5; TRBD1 matches at 8 bases. CDR3 size: 13 residues. The V gene end was trimmed by 4 bases and the J gene end by 7 bases; junction bases not matched to a gene: 3. Germline V gene sequence: CDR1 SNHLY, CDR2 FYNNEI. CDR3: CASSVQGVQPQHF. For the CDR3, the DNA is TGTGCCAGCAGTGTACAGGGGGTACAGCCCCAGCATTTT. Filled out from reference TRBV2 and TRBJ1-5, the complete variable domain reads EPEVTQTPSHQVTQMGQEVILRCVPISNHLYFYWYRQILGQKVEFLVSFYNNEISEKSEIFDDQFSVERPDGSNFTLKIRSTKLEDSAMYFCASSVQGVQPQHFGDGTRLSIL.

V is TRBV7-2 and J is TRBJ2-7, with D tentatively TRBD1 or TRBD2 (6 bases each). Trimming took 1 base from V and 2 from J, leaving 15 bases between them. Germline lookup yields CDR1 SGHTA and CDR2 FQGNSA. CDR3 length: 16 amino acids. The CDR3, as DNA: TGTGCCAGCAGCTTAGGAGGGGGGAGTCCTACCTACGAGCAGTACTTC. It translates to CASSLGGGSPTYEQYF.

This clone came up a few times. The V gene is TRBV6-6, the J gene TRBJ2-7; D might be TRBD1 or TRBD2, each matching 5 bases. Between the trimmed V and J ends, which lost 11 bases and 5 bases, there was a span of 25 bases. The CDR3 length is 15 residues. CDR1 and CDR2 (germline): MNHNY, SVGAGI (reference sequence). In DNA form, the CDR3 reads TGTGCCGTTCAAATCCCGGGGCCCAGGATGGACGAGCAGTACTTC. The encoded protein is CAVQIPGPRMDEQYF.

The table lists this clone with a count of one. This chain links TRBV18 with TRBJ2-1, with unresolved D. This CDR3 comprises 12 residues. Germline-derived CDR1 and CDR2 are KGHSH and LQKENI. V lost 1 base to trimming and J lost 10 bases, with 8 bases between them. CDR3 coding DNA: TGTGCCAGCTCACCACAGGAGAAAGAGCAGTTCTTC. Encoded protein: CASSPQEKEQFF.